What follows are 20 T cell receptor beta chains derived from one specimen sequenced in a study of blood T cell repertoires in COVID-19. This table comes from immunoSEQ multiplex PCR, and its TCRdb copy is limited to in-frame clones, with some not included. The sample has over 120,000 clones; roughly 87% are singletons. What was sequenced was peripheral blood. These receptors originate from a woman between 50 and 59 years old with acute or convalescent COVID-19.

This chain uses TRBV5-1 with TRBJ2-7; 7 nucleotides agree with TRBD1. Per germline, CDR1 SGHRS and CDR2 YFSETQ. V lost 3 bases and J lost 3; bases outside the gene matches: 6. The CDR3 sequence is 14 residues long. CDR3 residues: CASSYRDSFYEQYF. The CDR3 DNA is TGCGCCAGCAGCTACCGGGACAGCTTCTACGAGCAGTACTTC.

The chain couples TRBV5-1 to TRBJ1-6; 9 positions match TRBD1. This CDR3 region has 16 residues. The V and J ends lost 0 bases and 9 bases, in that order; junction bases with no gene match: 7. The germline CDR1 and CDR2 sequences are SGHRS and YFSETQ. Written as DNA, the CDR3 is TGCGCCAGCAGCTTGGATTACAGGGGGCCTATTTCACCCCTCCACTTT. Protein sequence: CASSLDYRGPISPLHF. Full variable domain (outside the CDR3, taken from reference TRBV5-1 and TRBJ1-6): KAGVTQTPRYLIKTRGQQVTLSCSPISGHRSVSWYQQTPGQGLQFLFEYFSETQRNKGNFPGRFSGRQFSNSRSEMNVSTLELGDSALYLCASSLDYRGPISPLHFGNGTRLTVT.

This clone was seen a handful of times. This sequence joins TRBV4-1 and TRBJ2-7; the D gene is possibly TRBD1 (6 bases). Trimming cost V 2 bases and J 4 bases, with 12 bases left between them. Germline assignment: CDR1 MGHRA and CDR2 YSYEKL. The CDR3 has 14 residues. The CDR3 spells CASSQPGDTYEQYF. The CDR3 DNA sequence: TGCGCCAGCAGCCAACCAGGGGACACATACGAGCAGTACTTC.

The rearrangement links TRBV6-1 to TRBJ2-7; D possibly corresponds to TRBD2 (5 bases). Germline V gene data show CDR1 as MNHNS and CDR2 as SASEGT. The V gene lost 6 bases and the J gene lost 3 bases, with 12 bases spanning the gap. The length of the CDR3 is 13 residues. CDR3 nucleotide sequence: TGTGCCAGCAGCCACGGACTCGGCTACGAGCAGTACTTC. Its translation is CASSHGLGYEQYF.

This chain uses TRBV9 with TRBJ2-2, with a possible D match to TRBD2 (5 bases). The CDR3 has 17 residues. Germline CDR1 and CDR2: SGDLS and YYNGEE. V was clipped by 4 bases and J by 3 bases, with 19 bases between them. CDR3 sequence: CASSTLGAGSYTGELFF. The CDR3 DNA reads TGTGCCAGCAGCACCCTCGGCGCGGGTTCATACACCGGGGAGCTGTTTTTT. The full variable domain, its missing parts supplied by reference TRBV9 and TRBJ2-2, is DSGVTQTPKHLITATGQRVTLRCSPRSGDLSVYWYQQSLDQGLQFLIQYYNGEERAKGNILERFSAQQFPDLHSELNLSSLELGDSALYFCASSTLGAGSYTGELFFGEGSRLTVL.

This rearrangement joins TRBV6-5 to TRBJ1-2; 11 bases map to TRBD1. CDR1 MNHEY and CDR2 SVGAGI come from the germline V gene. The V and J ends lost 5 bases and 6 bases, in that order; junction bases with no gene match: 8. CDR3 size: 15 residues. CDR3 sequence reads: CASSRTGGVNNGYTF. In DNA form, the CDR3 reads TGTGCCAGCAGTCGGACAGGGGGCGTAAATAATGGCTACACCTTC.

V usage is TRBV27 and J usage is TRBJ1-1; D might be TRBD1 (6 bases). V lost 1 base and J 3 bases, leaving 15 bases between the germline ends. CDR1 and CDR2 from the germline V gene are MNHEY and SMNVEV (reference sequence). This CDR3 contains 16 residues. CDR3 DNA sequence: TGTGCCAGCAGTTTATGGTTGGGGGCTAAGTACACTGAAGCTTTCTTT. It translates to CASSLWLGAKYTEAFF.

V gene TRBV19 combines with J gene TRBJ2-3; TRBD2 agrees at 8 bases. V dropped 5 bases and J dropped 0; count of bases not matched to a gene: 7. CDR1 LNHDA and CDR2 SQIVND come from the germline V gene (reference sequence). The CDR3 length is 16 residues. The CDR3 reads CASSPSTSGSTDTQYF. The CDR3 DNA reads as TGTGCCAGTAGTCCCTCTACTAGCGGAAGCACAGATACGCAGTATTTT.

V and J are TRBV11-2 and TRBJ2-3, with a weak D call TRBD2 (5 bases). The length of the CDR3 is 15 residues. Germline V CDR1 and CDR2: SGHAT, FQNNGV. With 5 bases removed from V and 6 bases from J, the gap between germline ends came to 18 bases. The CDR3 DNA sequence: TGTGCCAGCAGCACTGGACTCCCGACCCCCGATACGCAGTATTTT. Translating it yields CASSTGLPTPDTQYF.

This chain connects TRBV6-5 to TRBJ2-7; 14 nucleotides line up with TRBD2. The length of the CDR3 is 13 residues. Germline V gene lookup returns CDR1 MNHEY and CDR2 SVGAGI. Unmatched junction bases numbered 4, after V lost 8 bases and J lost 7 bases. The chain's CDR3 is CASLGLAGEEQYF. In DNA, the CDR3 is TGTGCCAGCCTGGGACTAGCGGGAGAGGAGCAGTACTTC.

The chain carries TRBV19 and TRBJ2-7, with D uncertain. The germline V and J ends were trimmed by 7 bases and 3 bases, with 10 bases remaining between them. The CDR3 consists of 12 residues. Germline assignment: CDR1 LNHDA and CDR2 SQIVND (reference sequence). The CDR3 is CASTPGGYEQYF. DNA for the CDR3: TGTGCCAGTACCCCGGGTGGCTACGAGCAGTACTTC.

As concerns this clone: An end of the junction differs from the germline gene, which may be a read error. Other DNA sequences from this sample encode an identical CDR3 as well. This sequence joins TRBV12-3 or TRBV12-4 and TRBJ2-5; no clear D. This CDR3 is built from 11 residues. CDR3 nucleotide sequence: TGTGCCAGCAGCCTAGAAGAGACTCAGTACTTC. This sequence encodes CASSLEETQYF.

The gene calls are TRBV3-1 (or the pseudogene TRBV3-2) and TRBJ2-3; no definite D call. The V end was cut by 4 bases, the J end by 6 bases, with 8 bases between. Germline V lookup: CDR1 LGHDT, CDR2 YNNKEL (reference sequence). This CDR3 has 12 residues. CDR3 loop: CASSPTLDTQYF. The CDR3 DNA is TGTGCCAGCAGCCCCACTTTGGATACGCAGTATTTT.

V gene TRBV11-3 combines with J gene TRBJ2-2, with D perhaps TRBD1 (6 bases). This CDR3 region has 16 residues. Trimming removed 1 base at V and 0 bases at J, with 9 bases between. Germline loops: CDR1 SGHNT, CDR2 YENEEA. CDR3 bases: TGTGCCAGCAGCTTAGGGGGGCAGGCGAACACCGGGGAGCTGTTTTTT. Protein sequence: CASSLGGQANTGELFF.

This chain links TRBV5-6 with TRBJ1-6; 8 bases align to TRBD1. The CDR3 sequence is 12 residues long. With 3 bases clipped from V and 14 bases from J, the junction kept 4 bases outside the gene matches. Germline values: CDR1 SGHDT, CDR2 YYEEEE. CDR3 in DNA: TGTGCCAGCAGCTGGGACAGGTCGTCCCTCCACTTT. This gives the protein CASSWDRSSLHF.

This clone was observed a single time. The V and J genes are TRBV5-6 and TRBJ1-1; weak D call: TRBD1 (5 bases). This CDR3 spans 14 amino acids. Deletions cut 4 bases from V and 3 bases from J, with 13 bases between. Germline CDR1 and CDR2: SGHDT and YYEEEE. In DNA, the CDR3 is TGTGCCAGCAGCCGGTTAGGGGCGGACACTGAAGCTTTCTTT. Protein: CASSRLGADTEAFF.

The CDR3 DNA reads as TGTGCTAGTGGTTTACATTACGAGCAGTACTTC. This sequence encodes CASGLHYEQYF. The chain couples TRBV12-5 to TRBJ2-7; D gene uncertain. Trimming took 3 bases from V and 4 from J, leaving 4 bases between them. The CDR3 is 11 residues long. Germline CDR1 and CDR2: LGHNT and FRNRAP.

The V call is TRBV4-2, the J call TRBJ2-1, with TRBD2 matching 10 bases. This CDR3 has 17 residues. Trimming cost V 0 bases and J 4 bases; bases outside gene matches: 6. Per germline, CDR1 LGHNA and CDR2 YNFKEQ. As DNA, the CDR3 is TGTGCCAGCAGCCAAGAGCGAGATAGCGGGAGGTACAATGAGCAGTTCTTC. It specifies CASSQERDSGRYNEQFF.

The chain uses TRBV9 and TRBJ2-1, with TRBD2 matching over 13 bases. V was clipped by 3 bases and J by 6 bases; unmatched bases: 3. The CDR3 has 15 residues. Germline V CDR1 and CDR2: SGDLS, YYNGEE. The CDR3 sequence: CASSGGTSGVNEQFF. In DNA form, the CDR3 reads TGTGCCAGCAGCGGTGGGACTAGCGGGGTCAATGAGCAGTTCTTC.

The genes are TRBV19 and TRBJ1-6; D might be TRBD1 (5 bases). The CDR3 has 15 residues. Trimming took 0 bases from V and 11 from J, leaving 14 bases between them. The germline V gene encodes CDR1 LNHDA and CDR2 SQIVND (reference sequence). CDR3 region: CASSIEYSTGPPLHF. The CDR3 DNA reads TGTGCCAGTAGTATAGAGTACTCAACAGGACCACCCCTCCACTTT.